This T cell receptor (beta chain) stems from a study of Graves' ophthalmopathy and Graves' hyperthyroidism. Pregnant or lactating patients and those with other autoimmune diseases or uncontrolled infections were excluded. Orbital computed tomography, together with clinical symptoms, serum thyroxine, TRAb and thyroid ultrasound, was used for diagnosis. A note on this clonotype: No antigen is known for it.

The study's findings and limits: Separation of ophthalmopathy from stable hyperthyroidism was achieved by a 13-signature model, at approximately 90% sensitivity and approximately 84% specificity. Thyroid clonotypes that were expanded above 0.001 frequency mostly also appeared in blood.

This CDR3 has 15 amino acids. The germline V gene has CDR1 SGHAT and CDR2 FQDESV (reference sequence). The V and J ends lost 8 bases and 2 bases, in that order; junction bases with no gene match: 11. The TCR beta CDR3 regions underwent amplification from RNA transcripts. First-round RT-PCR relied on HTBI primers, and a second-round multiplex PCR came next. TCRdb fed the multiplex PCR reads into MiXCR, producing one record per CDR3 protein. The table has 500,000 to 700,000 distinct CDR3 sequences, roughly 39% seen once. The chain links TRBV11-1 to TRBJ2-7; 8 positions match TRBD1. Sequencing used peripheral blood or thyroid tissue (not recorded which). The receptor's source is an adult man with Graves' hyperthyroidism. DNA for the CDR3: TGTGCCAGCTCACTCACGACAGGGGTAGCCTACGAGCAGTACTTC. This translates into CASSLTTGVAYEQYF.